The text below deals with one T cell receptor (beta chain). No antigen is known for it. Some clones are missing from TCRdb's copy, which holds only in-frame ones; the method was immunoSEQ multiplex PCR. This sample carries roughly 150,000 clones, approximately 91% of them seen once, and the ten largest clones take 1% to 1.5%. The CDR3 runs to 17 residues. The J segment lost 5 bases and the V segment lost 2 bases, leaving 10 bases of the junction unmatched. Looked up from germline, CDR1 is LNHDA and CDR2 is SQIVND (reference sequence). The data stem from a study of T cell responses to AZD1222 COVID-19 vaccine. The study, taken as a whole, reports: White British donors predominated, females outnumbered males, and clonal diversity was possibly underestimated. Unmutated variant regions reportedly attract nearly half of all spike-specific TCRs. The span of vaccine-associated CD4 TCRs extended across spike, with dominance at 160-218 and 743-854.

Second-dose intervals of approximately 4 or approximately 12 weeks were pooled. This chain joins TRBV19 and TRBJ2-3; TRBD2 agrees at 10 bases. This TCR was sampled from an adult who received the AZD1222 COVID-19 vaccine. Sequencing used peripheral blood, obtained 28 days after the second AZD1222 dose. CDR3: CASSINSWTSGRDTQYF. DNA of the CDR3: TGTGCCAGTAGTATAAACAGTTGGACTAGCGGTCGAGATACGCAGTATTTT.